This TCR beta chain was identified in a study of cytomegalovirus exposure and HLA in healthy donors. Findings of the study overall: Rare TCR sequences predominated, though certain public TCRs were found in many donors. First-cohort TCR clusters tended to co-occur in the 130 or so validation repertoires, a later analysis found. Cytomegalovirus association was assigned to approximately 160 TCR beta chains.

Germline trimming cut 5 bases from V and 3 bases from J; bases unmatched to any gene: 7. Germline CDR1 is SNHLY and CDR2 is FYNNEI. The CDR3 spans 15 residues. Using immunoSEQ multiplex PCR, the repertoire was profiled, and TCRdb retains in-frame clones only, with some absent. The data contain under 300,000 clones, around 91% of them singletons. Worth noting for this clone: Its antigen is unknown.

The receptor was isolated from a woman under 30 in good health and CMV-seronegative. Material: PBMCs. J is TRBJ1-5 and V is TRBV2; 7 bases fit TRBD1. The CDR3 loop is CASSLTGSFNQPQHF. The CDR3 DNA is TGTGCCAGCAGTTTGACAGGGAGTTTCAATCAGCCCCAGCATTTT.